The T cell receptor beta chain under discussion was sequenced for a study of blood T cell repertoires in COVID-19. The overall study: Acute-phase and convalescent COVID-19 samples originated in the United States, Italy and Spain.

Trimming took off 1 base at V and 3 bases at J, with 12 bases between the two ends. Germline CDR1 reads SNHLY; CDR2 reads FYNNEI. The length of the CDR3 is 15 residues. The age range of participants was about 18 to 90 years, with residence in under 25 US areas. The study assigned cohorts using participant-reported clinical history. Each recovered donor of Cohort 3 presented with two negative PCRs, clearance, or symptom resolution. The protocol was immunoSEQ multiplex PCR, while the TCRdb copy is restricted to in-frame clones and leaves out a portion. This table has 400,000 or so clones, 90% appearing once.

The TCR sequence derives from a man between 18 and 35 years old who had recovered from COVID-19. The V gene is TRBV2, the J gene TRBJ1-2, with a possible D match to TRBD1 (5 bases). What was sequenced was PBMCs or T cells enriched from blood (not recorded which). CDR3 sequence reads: CASSEGGESYYGYTF. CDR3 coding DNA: TGTGCCAGCAGTGAAGGGGGGGAATCATACTATGGCTACACCTTC.